The entry below describes one T cell receptor beta chain. Its antigen is as yet unknown. V trimming: 2 bases; J trimming: 3 bases; junction bases outside the gene matches: 4. The CDR3 length is 15 residues. Germline assignment: CDR1 SGHNT and CDR2 YENEEA. Method: immunoSEQ multiplex PCR; TCRdb's copy keeps in-frame clones and lacks some. This table holds about 15,000 clones, 70% to 90% found once. This sample stems from a study of T cell clonotyping in hematopoietic cell transplantation. Overall study results and limits: Few recipient clonotypes overlapped donors; over 95% were de novo at given depth. CD4 and CD8 repertoire contributions could not be separated without sorting. Broader posttransplant TCR repertoire diversity was predicted by graft donor and pretransplant recipient Inverse Simpson Index values.

The chain recombines TRBV11-3 with TRBJ2-7; 10 bases align to TRBD1. The sequence derives from a woman in her 40s in good health. Some clones in this sample may be carry-over from other donors' samples. Sequencing input: peripheral blood mononuclear cells. The CDR3 protein is CASSLPGDRGYEQYF. The CDR3 bases are TGTGCCAGCAGCTTACCCGGGGACAGGGGCTACGAGCAGTACTTC.